Below, one T cell receptor beta chain is given with its context. The antigen remains undetermined. This sample also contains other DNA sequences that code for the same CDR3. The CDR3 is 12 residues long. From germline, CDR1 is SGHNT and CDR2 YENEEA. Between the trimmed V and J ends, which lost 5 bases and 2 bases, there was a span of 5 bases. The material for each subset, its genomic DNA, was split evenly across several immunoSEQ plates. Using immunoSEQ multiplex PCR, the repertoire was profiled, and TCRdb retains in-frame clones only, with some absent. The sample has 1,400,000 or so clones, 98% seen once. This record comes from a study of shared clonotypes between healthy human individuals. Study outcomes and limitations: Among donors, clonotype sharing was expected to be affected by sequencing depth. Donors were few, which limited the genetic and exposure-history diversity represented. A handful of donors showed sharing of approximately 5% of naive CD4 clonotypes.

Material: naive CD4+ T cells sorted from blood. Sample subset: CD45RA+ positively selected. The chain couples TRBV11-3 to TRBJ2-3; D gene ambiguous. The receptor was derived from a man aged 25 to 40 in good health. CDR3 region: CASSDSTDTQYF. The CDR3 DNA reads as TGTGCCAGCAGCGATTCCACAGATACGCAGTATTTT.